This T cell receptor beta chain derives from a study of cytomegalovirus exposure and HLA in healthy donors. Study-wide points: A later analysis reportedly identified an Asian-associated ancestry cluster as carrying fewer N-insertions than the approximately 670-donor mean.

Comment on this clone: The antigen remains undetermined.

Germline values: CDR1 MNHEY, CDR2 SVGAGI. The CDR3 totals 13 residues. J was trimmed by 8 bases and V by 5 bases; bases with no gene match: 7. The PCR ran on 60 Vbeta and 13 Jbeta primers. Here immunoSEQ multiplex PCR was the method, and the copy in TCRdb shows in-frame clones only, minus some. Among 65,000 to 95,000 clones listed, around 77% were seen once. Sequences were obtained from PBMCs. V usage is TRBV6-5 and J usage is TRBJ1-2, with TRBD1 identical over 8 bases. The TCR sequence derives from a man aged 50 or older in good health and CMV-seronegative. CDR3 in amino acids: CASSTTGAGGYTF. CDR3 DNA: TGTGCCAGCAGTACGACAGGGGCGGGGGGCTACACCTTC.